This is a list of T cell receptor beta chains from one sample in a study of T cell repertoires in cytomegalovirus infection. In TCRdb, the reads were re-called with MiXCR into one record per CDR3 protein. In the table there are around 630,000 distinct CDR3 sequences, 20% to 25% of which are singletons. The sequenced material came from CD8+ T cells from PBMCs. These receptors were taken from a human donor in good health (CMV status not recorded). Some clones in this sample may be carry-over from other donors' samples. Both conserved end residues are part of each CDR3. The size field is filled for only some rows; it gives once, few, many or a size class.

few	TRBV3-1	TRBJ2-5	CASSQIGEETQYF
few	TRBV13	TRBJ1-2	CASSYGQALGGYTF
many	TRBV7-9	TRBJ2-3	CASSFLTSGGTDTQYF
few	TRBV29-1	TRBJ1-3	CSVVTLSSSGNTIYF
once	TRBV20-1	TRBJ1-5	CSARNDRNNQPQHF
.	TRBV29-1	TRBJ1-1	CSVEPQGSPEAFF
.	TRBV7-9	TRBJ2-6	CTSSSQTGGAGANVLTF
.	TRBV29-1	TRBJ1-2	CSDLPFGGYGYTF
many	TRBV7-2	TRBJ1-2	CASSLSRGRNYGYTF
.	TRBV29-1	TRBJ1-1	CSVEGRGPTEAFF
.	TRBV20-1	TRBJ1-2	CSARDRGQGVYGYTF
.	TRBV15	TRBJ1-1	CATSAGETMNTEAFF
few	TRBV29-1	TRBJ1-2	CSVPDRGGGYGYTF
few	TRBV19	TRBJ1-1	CASSIGNRVTEAFF
once	TRBV6-5	TRBJ2-7	CASSTIFRDREIHEQYF
many	TRBV4-1	TRBJ2-7	CASSQDRAYEQYF
few	TRBV4-3	TRBJ2-5	CASSQAGLAGSNPQYF
many	TRBV27	TRBJ1-1	CASSPTDTTEAFF
.	TRBV28	TRBJ2-1	CASSLFPGTNEQFF
.	TRBV6-2/TRBV6-3	TRBJ1-2	CASSYGTLDGYTF
many	TRBV6-1	TRBJ2-6	CASSDGSGGAGANVLTF
many	TRBV7-6	TRBJ1-3	CASSLGGSEPGNTIYF
few	TRBV13	TRBJ2-2	CASSGPGGDHTGELFF
.	TRBV10-3	TRBJ2-3	CAISFELQGEDTQYF
few	TRBV4-3	TRBJ2-3	CASSQGQERTDTQYF
.	TRBV7-6	TRBJ1-2	CASSNRVEGTRGYTF
few	TRBV7-9	TRBJ1-1	CASSSPTKTEAFF
many	TRBV19	TRBJ2-7	CASRIRDTEPYEQYF
.	TRBV29-1	TRBJ1-1	CSVDGVRGTEAFF
few	TRBV19	TRBJ1-1	CASSIVSGGYTEAFF
few	TRBV28	TRBJ1-1	CASSLFGDLINTEAFF
.	TRBV7-8	TRBJ1-2	CASSQTADYTF
many	TRBV7-8	TRBJ2-6	CASSLEGRQVGVLTF
.	TRBV5-4	TRBJ2-1	CASSFEGGDEQFF
.	TRBV9	TRBJ2-7	CASSVDSGGTYEQYF
few	TRBV4-1	TRBJ1-1	CASSLVSNGRFGAFF
many	TRBV7-8	TRBJ1-1	CASSFSTRVQNMNTEAFF
few	TRBV6-5	TRBJ2-5	CASSYLGVQETQYF
many	TRBV7-8	TRBJ1-1	CASSLGQVIPDTEAFF
.	TRBV4-3	TRBJ2-5	CASSQDPPLAGVGETQYF
many	TRBV4-1	TRBJ2-1	CASSQSGGAYNEQFF
few	TRBV7-8	TRBJ1-3	CASSYDSGNTIYF